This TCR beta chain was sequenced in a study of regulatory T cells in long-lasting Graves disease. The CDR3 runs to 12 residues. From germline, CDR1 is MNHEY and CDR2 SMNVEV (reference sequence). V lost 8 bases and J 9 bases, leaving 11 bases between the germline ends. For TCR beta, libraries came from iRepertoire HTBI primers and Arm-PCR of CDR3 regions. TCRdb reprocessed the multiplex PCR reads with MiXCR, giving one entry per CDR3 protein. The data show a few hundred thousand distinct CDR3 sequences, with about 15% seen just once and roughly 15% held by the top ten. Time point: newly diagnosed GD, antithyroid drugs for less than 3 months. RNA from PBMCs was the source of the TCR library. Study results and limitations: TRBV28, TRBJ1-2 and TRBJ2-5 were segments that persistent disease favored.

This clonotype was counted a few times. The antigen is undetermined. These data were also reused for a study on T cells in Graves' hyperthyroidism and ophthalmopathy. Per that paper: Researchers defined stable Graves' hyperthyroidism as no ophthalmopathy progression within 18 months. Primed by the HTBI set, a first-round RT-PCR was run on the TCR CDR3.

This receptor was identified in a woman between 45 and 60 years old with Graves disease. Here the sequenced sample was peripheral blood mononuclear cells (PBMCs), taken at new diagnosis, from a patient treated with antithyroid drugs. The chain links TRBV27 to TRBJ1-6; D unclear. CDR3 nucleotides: TGTGCCAGCGGACGTCCTAGTTCACCCCTCCACTTT. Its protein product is CASGRPSSPLHF.